This T cell receptor beta chain was documented in a study of shared clonotypes between healthy human individuals. Overall study findings and caveats: Incompleteness in sorted-subset sequencing, despite large depth, was shown by rarefaction. It was the non-shared clonotypes that had lower generation probabilities than clonotypes shared by all four donors. Sample collection involved blood only; tissue repertoires are likely different.

Naive CD8 cells lacked CD45RO, underwent positive selection for CCR7 and left out terminally differentiated effector memory CD45RA+ cells. For this clone: Its antigen is still unknown.

The ends were cut back, 5 bases at V and 0 bases at J, with 17 bases in the middle. There are 17 residues in the CDR3. CDR1 LNHDA and CDR2 SQIVND come from the germline V gene (reference sequence). Sequencing used immunoSEQ multiplex PCR; TCRdb keeps in-frame clones, though not all of them. The sample carries a few hundred thousand clones, about 95% recorded once. Material: naive CD8+ T cells sorted from blood. The rearrangement joins TRBV19 to TRBJ2-4; D is perhaps TRBD1 (6 bases). This TCR came from a woman aged 25 to 39 in good health. The CDR3 DNA reads TGTGCCAGTAGTGGGTACGGGGACACTCTAGCCAAAAACATTCAGTACTTC. This gives the protein CASSGYGDTLAKNIQYF.